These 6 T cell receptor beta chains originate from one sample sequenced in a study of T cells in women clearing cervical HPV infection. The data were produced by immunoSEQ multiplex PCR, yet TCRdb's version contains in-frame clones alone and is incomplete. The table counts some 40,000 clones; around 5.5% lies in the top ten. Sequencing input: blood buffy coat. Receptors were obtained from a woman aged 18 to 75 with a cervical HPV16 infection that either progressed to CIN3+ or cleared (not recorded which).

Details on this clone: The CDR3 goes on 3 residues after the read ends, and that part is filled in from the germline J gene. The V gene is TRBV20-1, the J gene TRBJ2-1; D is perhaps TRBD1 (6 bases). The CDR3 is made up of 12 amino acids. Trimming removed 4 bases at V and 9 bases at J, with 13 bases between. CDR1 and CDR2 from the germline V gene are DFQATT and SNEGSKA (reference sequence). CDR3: CSATIGQFEQFF. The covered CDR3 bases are TGCAGTGCTACAATAGGACAGTTTGAG.

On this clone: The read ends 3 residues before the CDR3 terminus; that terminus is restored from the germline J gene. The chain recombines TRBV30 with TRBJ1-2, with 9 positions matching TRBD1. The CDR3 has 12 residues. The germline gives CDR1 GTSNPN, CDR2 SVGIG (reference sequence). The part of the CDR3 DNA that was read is TGTGCCGGCACAGGGGGCGCAGATACC. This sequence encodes CAGTGGADT. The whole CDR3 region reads CAGTGGADTYTF.

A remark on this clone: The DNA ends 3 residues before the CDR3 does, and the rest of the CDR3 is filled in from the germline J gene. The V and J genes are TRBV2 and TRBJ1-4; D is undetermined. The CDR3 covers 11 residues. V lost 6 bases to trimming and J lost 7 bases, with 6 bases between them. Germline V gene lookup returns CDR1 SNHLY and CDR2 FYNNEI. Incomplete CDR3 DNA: TGTGCCAGCAGGGGCCTTGAAAAA. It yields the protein CASRGLEK. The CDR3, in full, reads CASRGLEKLFF.

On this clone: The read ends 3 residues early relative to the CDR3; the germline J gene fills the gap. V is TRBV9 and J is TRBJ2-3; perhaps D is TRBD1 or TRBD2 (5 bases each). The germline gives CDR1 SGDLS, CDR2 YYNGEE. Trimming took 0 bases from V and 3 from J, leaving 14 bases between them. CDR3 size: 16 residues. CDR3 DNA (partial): TGTGCCAGCAGCGTAGGAGGGGAAAGGTTTACAGATACG. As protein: CASSVGGERFTDT. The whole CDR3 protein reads CASSVGGERFTDTQYF.

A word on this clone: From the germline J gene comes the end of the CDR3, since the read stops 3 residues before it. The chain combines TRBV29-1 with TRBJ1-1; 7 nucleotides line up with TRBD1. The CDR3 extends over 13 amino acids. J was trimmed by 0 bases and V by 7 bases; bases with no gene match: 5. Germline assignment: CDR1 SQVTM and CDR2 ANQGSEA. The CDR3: CSATGQMNTEAFF. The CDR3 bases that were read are TGCAGCGCTACGGGACAGATGAACACTGAA. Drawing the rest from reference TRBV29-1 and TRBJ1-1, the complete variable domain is SAVISQKPSRDICQRGTSLTIQCQVDSQVTMMFWYRQQPGQSLTLIATANQGSEATYESGFVIDKFPISRPNLTFSTLTVSNMSPEDSSIYLCSATGQMNTEAFFGQGTRLTVV.

CDR3 region: CASSLGTKSNYGYTF. The CDR3 DNA, read in part, is TGTGCCAGCAGTTTGGGGACAAAGTCTAACTATGGC. The V call is TRBV28, the J call TRBJ1-2; TRBD1 might be the D (6 bases). The read is 3 residues too short to cover the CDR3 end, so that end is filled in from the germline J gene. The CDR3 has 15 residues. V was pared by 3 bases and J by 0 bases, with 11 bases between. Looked up from germline, CDR1 is MDHEN and CDR2 is SYDVKM.